This T cell receptor beta chain was recovered during a study of blood T cells in healthy people across ages. A J-beta primer mix and a sample-barcoded 5' primer were used in a second PCR of roughly 7 to 12 cycles. TCRdb reprocessed the 5' RACE reads via MiXCR and lists one record per CDR3 protein. Altogether fewer than 750,000 distinct CDR3 sequences are present, roughly 43% being singletons, with the ten largest covering just under 25%. The CDR3 spans 14 residues. Germline V gives CDR1 SGHDT, CDR2 YYEEEE. V was pared by 4 bases and J by 4 bases, with 14 bases between. Sequences were obtained from blood. The V and J genes are TRBV5-6 and TRBJ1-1; D remains unclear. The receptor comes from a man at least 80 years old in good health. Written as DNA, the CDR3 is TGTGCCAGCAGCCCGCGGGCCCGTACCACTGAAGCTTTCTTT. The encoded protein is CASSPRARTTEAFF.